These 21 T cell receptor beta chains were all obtained from the same sample, sequenced in a study of cytomegalovirus exposure and HLA in healthy donors. Amplification used 60 Vbeta primers and 13 Jbeta primers. Clones were sequenced by immunoSEQ multiplex PCR, and TCRdb holds only the in-frame ones, with some missing. The sample shows 280,000 or so clones, 85% to 90% of them seen only once. The specimen was PBMCs. These receptors all come from a woman in her late teens or twenties in good health and CMV-seronegative.

The V and J genes are TRBV5-1 and TRBJ1-1; 9 nucleotides match TRBD1. CDR1 is SGHRS and CDR2 is YFSETQ in the germline V gene. The CDR3 is 15 amino acids. V lost 3 bases, J lost 6 bases, and 9 bases stayed unmatched. As DNA, the CDR3 is TGCGCCAGCAGCTCGACGGGACAGGGAAATCCTGAAGCTTTCTTT. Amino acids: CASSSTGQGNPEAFF. The full variable domain, rest sourced from reference TRBV5-1 and TRBJ1-1, is KAGVTQTPRYLIKTRGQQVTLSCSPISGHRSVSWYQQTPGQGLQFLFEYFSETQRNKGNFPGRFSGRQFSNSRSEMNVSTLELGDSALYLCASSSTGQGNPEAFFGQGTRLTVV.

The chain combines TRBV4-1 with TRBJ1-4; D is possibly TRBD1 (6 bases). Germline V gene data show CDR1 as MGHRA and CDR2 as YSYEKL. Trimming stripped 4 bases from V and 0 bases from J, with 12 bases between. The CDR3 has 16 amino acids. Written as DNA, the CDR3 is TGCGCCAGCAGCCCCGGACAGCCTGCAACTAATGAAAAACTGTTTTTT. Encoded protein: CASSPGQPATNEKLFF.

CDR3 in DNA: TGTGCCAGCAGTTTTTTCGCGGGACAGCCTTACAATGAGCAGTTCTTC. Encoded protein: CASSFFAGQPYNEQFF. The rearrangement joins TRBV27 to TRBJ2-1; a possible D gene is TRBD1 (7 bases). The CDR3 sequence is 16 residues long. V was trimmed by 3 bases and J by 4 bases, leaving 16 bases between them. CDR1 and CDR2 from the germline V gene are MNHEY and SMNVEV (reference sequence).

This clone was recorded only once. V usage is TRBV27 and J usage is TRBJ1-6; D gene unclear. Germline CDR1 MNHEY, CDR2 SMNVEV (reference sequence). This CDR3 comprises 13 residues. V lost 7 bases to trimming and J lost 10 bases, with 14 bases between them. DNA of the CDR3: TGTGCCAGCATCCCCCCAACGGGGTCACCCCTCCACTTT. It translates to CASIPPTGSPLHF.

This chain connects TRBV29-1 to TRBJ1-4; 9 bases match TRBD1. The germline gives CDR1 SQVTM, CDR2 ANQGSEA. V shed 7 bases and J 4 bases; nucleotides not matched to a gene: 1. The CDR3 has 12 amino acids. CDR3 in amino acids: CSAGQGNEKLFF. The CDR3 region has the DNA TGCAGCGCGGGACAGGGTAATGAAAAACTGTTTTTT.

The chain is built from TRBV5-1 and TRBJ1-1; D is undetermined. The CDR3 has 14 amino acids. The V end lost 5 bases, the J end lost 0 bases, and 11 bases lay between the germline ends. Germline lookup yields CDR1 SGHRS and CDR2 YFSETQ. The CDR3 DNA reads as TGCGCCAGCAGGGGAGGAGGCATGAACACTGAAGCTTTCTTT. Translation: CASRGGGMNTEAFF.

This clone showed up just once. The chain couples TRBV21-1 to TRBJ1-1. TRBV21-1 is tagged as a pseudogene. The length of the CDR3 is 17 residues. CDR3 nucleotide sequence: TGTGCCAGCAGCAAAGCTACCCGGGAATATATGAACACTGAAGCTTTCTTT. Encoded protein: CASSKATREYMNTEAFF.

The chain links TRBV2 to TRBJ1-5; the match to TRBD1 covers 10 bases. This CDR3 has 17 residues. Per the germline V gene, CDR1 is SNHLY and CDR2 is FYNNEI. V trimming: 7 bases; J trimming: 0 bases; junction bases outside the gene matches: 9. For the CDR3, the DNA is TGTGCCAGCACCCCCGGGACAGGGGTTCGTAGCAATCAGCCCCAGCATTTT. It encodes CASTPGTGVRSNQPQHF.

The chain carries TRBV15 and TRBJ2-3; maybe TRBD2 (5 bases). Between the trimmed V and J ends, which lost 3 bases and 6 bases, there was a span of 10 bases. CDR1 is LNHNV, CDR2 YYDKDF, per germline (reference sequence). This CDR3 region has 13 residues. The CDR3 reads CATSRTMADTQYF. The CDR3 bases are TGTGCCACCAGCAGGACTATGGCCGATACGCAGTATTTT.

The CDR3 bases are TGTGCCATCACCGCGGGGGGGCCGCCTCACGAGCAGTACTTC. Translation gives CAITAGGPPHEQYF. J is TRBJ2-7 and V is TRBV10-3; TRBD2 aligns across 9 bases. V lost 7 bases, J lost 5 bases, and 9 bases stayed unmatched. Looked up from germline, CDR1 is ENHRY and CDR2 is SYGVKD. The CDR3 is made up of 14 amino acids.

The gene calls are TRBV2 and TRBJ2-7, with TRBD1 matching over 8 bases. Germline CDR1 is SNHLY and CDR2 is FYNNEI. The CDR3 runs 15 residues. V shed 7 bases and J 3 bases; nucleotides not matched to a gene: 11. CDR3 sequence reads: CASTTSDRVLYEQYF. CDR3 DNA sequence: TGTGCCAGCACCACCTCGGACAGGGTTCTCTACGAGCAGTACTTC.

The J gene is TRBJ2-7, the V gene TRBV5-1, with 12 bases aligning to TRBD2. The germline V gene has CDR1 SGHRS and CDR2 YFSETQ. Trimming took 3 bases from V and 2 from J; bases not matched to a gene: 0. The CDR3 extends over 14 amino acids. The chain's CDR3 is CASSWTSGAYEQYF. The CDR3 DNA follows: TGCGCCAGCAGCTGGACTAGCGGGGCCTACGAGCAGTACTTC.

V usage is TRBV11-2 and J usage is TRBJ2-5, with 12 bases that match TRBD2. Germline V CDR1 and CDR2: SGHAT, FQNNGV. There are 18 residues in the CDR3. Unmatched junction bases numbered 7, after V lost 0 bases and J lost 2 bases. The CDR3 sequence is CASSLDRTSGNYQETQYF. The CDR3 DNA reads TGTGCCAGCAGCTTAGACCGGACTAGCGGGAATTATCAAGAGACCCAGTACTTC.

This clone was seen once. The chain couples TRBV11-2 to TRBJ2-3; 9 nucleotides match TRBD2. The germline gives CDR1 SGHAT, CDR2 FQNNGV. V was pared by 3 bases and J by 4 bases, with 8 bases of the junction left unmatched. This CDR3 has 16 amino acids. The CDR3 here is CASSFGGGAASDTQYF. The CDR3 DNA reads TGTGCCAGCAGCTTTGGCGGGGGGGCCGCCTCAGATACGCAGTATTTT. Together with reference TRBV11-2 and TRBJ2-3, the CDR3 gives the full variable domain: EAGVAQSPRYKIIEKRQSVAFWCNPISGHATLYWYQQILGQGPKLLIQFQNNGVVDDSQLPKDRFSAERLKGVDSTLKIQPAKLEDSAVYLCASSFGGGAASDTQYFGPGTRLTVL.

The V and J genes are TRBV27 and TRBJ1-2; D is ambiguous. The V and J ends lost 0 bases and 8 bases respectively, with 10 bases between them. The germline V gene has CDR1 MNHEY and CDR2 SMNVEV (reference sequence). CDR3 size: 13 residues. The CDR3 loop reads CASSLSVIGGYTF. The CDR3 DNA sequence: TGTGCCAGCAGTTTATCTGTAATTGGCGGCTACACCTTC.

The CDR3 is CASSSLWTGTKAEAFF. The CDR3 nucleotides read TGTGCCAGCAGTTCCCTCTGGACAGGGACGAAGGCTGAAGCTTTCTTT. The chain joins TRBV27 to TRBJ1-1; TRBD1 matches 8 bases. The CDR3 contains 16 residues. The germline V gene has CDR1 MNHEY and CDR2 SMNVEV (reference sequence). V shed 4 bases and J 6 bases; nucleotides not matched to a gene: 13.

The chain carries TRBV2 and TRBJ2-2; 9 bases align to TRBD2. Germline loops: CDR1 SNHLY, CDR2 FYNNEI. With V trimmed by 7 bases and J by 0 bases, 9 bases remained unmatched. This CDR3 contains 17 residues. CDR3 DNA: TGTGCCAGCAAGGCAGGTAGCGGGGGCCCGAACACCGGGGAGCTGTTTTTT. It codes for CASKAGSGGPNTGELFF.

This chain connects TRBV11-3 to TRBJ2-1, with 9 bases lining up with TRBD2. The CDR3 is 17 residues long. The V gene end was trimmed by 6 bases and the J gene end by 5 bases; junction bases not matched to a gene: 14. Germline lookup yields CDR1 SGHNT and CDR2 YENEEA. This CDR3 is CASRLIPLAGGNNEQFF. In DNA, the CDR3 is TGTGCCAGCAGACTTATCCCCTTGGCGGGGGGGAACAATGAGCAGTTCTTC.

The chain is built from TRBV27 and TRBJ1-2; tentative D call: TRBD1 (5 bases). The CDR3 covers 15 residues. Germline assignment: CDR1 MNHEY and CDR2 SMNVEV (reference sequence). V dropped 5 bases and J dropped 4 bases, with 17 bases sitting between them. CDR3 sequence (DNA): TGTGCCAGCAGTCAGCGCGGGGGGGGGTCCTATGGCTACACCTTC. This encodes CASSQRGGGSYGYTF.

The chain is built from TRBV15 and TRBJ1-4; TRBD1 is a possible D gene (5 bases). Looked up from germline, CDR1 is LNHNV and CDR2 is YYDKDF (reference sequence). V lost 1 base and J 6 bases, leaving 15 bases between the germline ends. The CDR3 is made up of 16 amino acids. The CDR3 reads CATSRVLGAFDEKLFF. The CDR3 nucleotides read TGTGCCACCAGCAGAGTTCTTGGGGCGTTCGATGAAAAACTGTTTTTT.

This clone was observed a single time. The chain combines TRBV5-6 with TRBJ1-1; 7 positions match TRBD1. Unmatched junction bases numbered 3, after V lost 4 bases and J lost 0 bases. Germline lookup yields CDR1 SGHDT and CDR2 YYEEEE. The CDR3 loop spans 14 amino acids. In DNA form, the CDR3 reads TGTGCCAGCAGCCGACAGGGTCTGAACACTGAAGCTTTCTTT. Encoded protein: CASSRQGLNTEAFF.